These 6 T cell receptor beta chains originate from one sample sequenced in a study of blood T cell repertoires in COVID-19. The assay was immunoSEQ multiplex PCR, and TCRdb's table has in-frame clones only and misses some. The sample yields 390,000 or so clones, roughly 89% seen once. Source material: peripheral blood. All receptors come from a woman in her 30s with active or convalescent COVID-19.

The J gene is TRBJ1-4, the V gene TRBV4-1, with 8 nucleotides matching TRBD1. The CDR3 is 16 amino acids. J gave up 6 bases and V 0 bases, and 6 bases lay outside the gene matches. Germline assignment: CDR1 MGHRA and CDR2 YSYEKL. CDR3 residues: CASSQDGTGRDEKLFF. The DNA of the CDR3 is TGCGCCAGCAGCCAAGACGGGACAGGACGGGATGAAAAACTGTTTTTT.

CDR3: CATGGVLGSGELFF. For the CDR3, the DNA is TGTGCCACGGGGGGAGTGTTAGGATCCGGGGAGCTGTTTTTT. The V gene is TRBV2, the J gene TRBJ2-2; TRBD2 aligns across 7 bases. The germline gives CDR1 SNHLY, CDR2 FYNNEI. The CDR3 runs to 14 residues. Trimming cost V 10 bases and J 6 bases; bases outside gene matches: 11.

V gene TRBV27 combines with J gene TRBJ1-1; 12 bases fit TRBD1. The germline V gene encodes CDR1 MNHEY and CDR2 SMNVEV (reference sequence). The CDR3 has 19 amino acids. The ends lost 1 base at V and 5 bases at J; junction bases unmatched: 14. In DNA, the CDR3 is TGTGCCAGCAGTTTATATGGGACCGGGACAGGGGGCGCCAGGACTGAAGCTTTCTTT. Amino acid sequence: CASSLYGTGTGGARTEAFF.

The CDR3 region is CASSDAGNEQFF. The CDR3 nucleotides are TGTGCCAGCAGTGACGCAGGAAATGAGCAGTTCTTC. The chain uses TRBV6-4 and TRBJ2-1; D not certain. Germline V gene sequence: CDR1 MRHNA, CDR2 SNTAGT. The CDR3 consists of 12 residues. V was shortened by 2 bases and J by 7 bases, with 6 bases between the two germline ends.

This chain connects TRBV19 to TRBJ1-5, with D unresolved. Germline values: CDR1 LNHDA, CDR2 SQIVND (reference sequence). Trimming removed 5 bases from V and 5 bases from J, with 7 bases in between. The CDR3 totals 12 residues. The CDR3 DNA reads TGTGCCAGTAGTGTAGGCGATCAGCCCCAGCATTTT. Its protein product is CASSVGDQPQHF.

The chain uses TRBV19 and TRBJ2-1, with 7 bases aligning to TRBD1. The CDR3 runs 16 residues. Germline-derived CDR1 and CDR2 are LNHDA and SQIVND (reference sequence). Germline trimming cut 2 bases from V and 3 bases from J; bases unmatched to any gene: 7. CDR3 protein: CASSIPTGLGYNEQFF. The CDR3 nucleotides read TGTGCCAGTAGTATACCGACAGGGTTAGGCTACAATGAGCAGTTCTTC.